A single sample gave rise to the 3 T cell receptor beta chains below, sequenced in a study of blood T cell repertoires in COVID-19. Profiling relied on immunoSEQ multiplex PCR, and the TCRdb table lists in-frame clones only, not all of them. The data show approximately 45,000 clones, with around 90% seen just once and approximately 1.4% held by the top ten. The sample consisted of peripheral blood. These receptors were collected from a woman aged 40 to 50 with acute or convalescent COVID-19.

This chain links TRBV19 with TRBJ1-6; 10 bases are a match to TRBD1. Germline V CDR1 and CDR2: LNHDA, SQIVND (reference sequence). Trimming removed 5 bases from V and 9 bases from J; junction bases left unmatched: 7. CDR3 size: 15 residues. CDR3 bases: TGTGCCAGTAGTTCTCGGACAGGGGGAGGTTCACCCCTCCACTTT. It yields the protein CASSSRTGGGSPLHF. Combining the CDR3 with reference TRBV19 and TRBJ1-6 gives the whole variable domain DGGITQSPKYLFRKEGQNVTLSCEQNLNHDAMYWYRQDPGQGLRLIYYSQIVNDFQKGDIAEGYSVSREKKESFPLTVTSAQKNPTAFYLCASSSRTGGGSPLHFGNGTRLTVT.

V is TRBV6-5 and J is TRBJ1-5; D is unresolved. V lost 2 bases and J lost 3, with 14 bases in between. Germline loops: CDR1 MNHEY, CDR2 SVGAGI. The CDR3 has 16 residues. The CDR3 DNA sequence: TGTGCCAGCAGTTACACAATGGGGAGCAACAATCAGCCCCAGCATTTT. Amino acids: CASSYTMGSNNQPQHF.

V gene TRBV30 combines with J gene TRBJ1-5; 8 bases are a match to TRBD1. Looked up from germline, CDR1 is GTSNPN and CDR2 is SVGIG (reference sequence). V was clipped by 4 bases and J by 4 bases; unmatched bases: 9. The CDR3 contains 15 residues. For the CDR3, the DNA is TGTGCCTGGACCCCCAACGGACAGGGAAATCAGCCCCAGCATTTT. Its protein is CAWTPNGQGNQPQHF.